Each of the 9 T cell receptor beta chains below was sequenced from the same sample in a study of identical twins. Each CDR3 protein gets one entry after TCRdb re-called the 5' RACE reads with MiXCR. The data show about 1.7 million distinct CDR3 sequences, with 25% to 35% seen just once and under 0.35% held by the top ten. The sequencing sample was made of cord blood. The receptors come from a newborn girl in good health.

In this sample, this clonotype turned up many times. The chain links TRBV6-2 or TRBV6-3 to TRBJ2-1; 9 nucleotides line up with TRBD2. Per the germline V gene, CDR1 is MNHEY and CDR2 is SVGEGT. J gave up 4 bases and V 2 bases, and 0 bases lay outside the gene matches. The CDR3 totals 14 residues. The CDR3: CASSYAGGYNEQFF. Written as DNA, the CDR3 is TGTGCCAGCAGTTACGCGGGGGGGTACAATGAGCAGTTCTTC.

Concerning this clonotype itself: It may be a read error: a sequence one base away is much more abundant. The V call is TRBV28, the J call TRBJ2-4, with D tentatively TRBD2 (7 bases). In germline, CDR1 is MDHEN, CDR2 SYDVKM. The CDR3 extends over 15 amino acids. V was trimmed by 4 bases and J by 13 bases, leaving 23 bases between them. This CDR3 is CASSSLPTGGGEQYF. The CDR3 DNA reads as TGTGCCAGCAGTTCCCTCCCGACAGGTGGGGGGGAGCAGTACTTC.

V is TRBV4-2 and J is TRBJ1-2; D gene uncertain. This CDR3 region has 16 residues. Germline V gene data show CDR1 as LGHNA and CDR2 as YNFKEQ. Deletions cut 1 base from V and 4 bases from J, with 16 bases between. CDR3 sequence (DNA): TGTGCCAGCAGCCAAGGGACTCCGGGTTACCTCTATGGCTACACCTTC. As protein: CASSQGTPGYLYGYTF.

V and J are TRBV20-1 and TRBJ2-2; 7 bases map to TRBD1. The CDR3 totals 15 residues. The junction had 6 bases not matched to a gene; V was cut back by 5 bases and J by 0 bases. Germline CDR1 and CDR2: DFQATT and SNEGSKA (reference sequence). The CDR3 coding sequence is TGCAGTGCTCGGAAGACAGGGACGAACACCGGGGAGCTGTTTTTT. It codes for CSARKTGTNTGELFF.

This clonotype has just a few counts. The rearrangement links TRBV20-1 to TRBJ2-7; possibly TRBD1 for D (6 bases). From germline, CDR1 is DFQATT and CDR2 SNEGSKA (reference sequence). Trimming left V 4 bases short and J 5 bases short, with 6 bases between. The CDR3 extends over 10 amino acids. In DNA form, the CDR3 reads TGCAGTGCTAACAGGGACGAGCAGTACTTC. It encodes CSANRDEQYF.

DNA for the CDR3: TGTGCCAGCAGATACAGAGACCTTGGCTATGGCTACACCTTC. It translates to CASRYRDLGYGYTF. The chain has TRBV27 and TRBJ1-2; no clear D. In germline, CDR1 is MNHEY, CDR2 SMNVEV (reference sequence). V was clipped by 6 bases and J by 4 bases, with 15 bases between them. The CDR3 length is 14 residues.

This clonotype was picked up a small number of times. The chain recombines TRBV6-2 or TRBV6-3 with TRBJ2-2, with no clear D. The V end lost 6 bases, the J end lost 2 bases, and 7 bases lay between the germline ends. The CDR3 loop spans 13 amino acids. Per the germline V gene, CDR1 is MNHEY and CDR2 is SVGEGT. The CDR3 DNA is TGTGCCAGCAGGCCTCTAAACACCGGGGAGCTGTTTTTT. Its translation is CASRPLNTGELFF.

The gene calls are TRBV6-1 and TRBJ2-3; the D is unclear. CDR1 and CDR2 from the germline V gene are MNHNS and SASEGT. The CDR3 is 14 amino acids. The V and J ends lost 2 bases and 10 bases respectively, with 16 bases between them. CDR3 sequence reads: CASSELQTSRAQYF. The CDR3 DNA is TGTGCCAGCAGTGAACTGCAGACTTCCCGGGCGCAGTATTTT.

The rearrangement links TRBV4-1 to TRBJ1-5; the D is unclear. Trimming removed 3 bases at V and 5 bases at J, with 17 bases between. Germline lookup yields CDR1 MGHRA and CDR2 YSYEKL. The CDR3 length is 16 residues. CDR3 bases: TGCGCCAGCAGCCACTTTCCCATGGTGGGCGATCAGCCCCAGCATTTT. It is translated as CASSHFPMVGDQPQHF.